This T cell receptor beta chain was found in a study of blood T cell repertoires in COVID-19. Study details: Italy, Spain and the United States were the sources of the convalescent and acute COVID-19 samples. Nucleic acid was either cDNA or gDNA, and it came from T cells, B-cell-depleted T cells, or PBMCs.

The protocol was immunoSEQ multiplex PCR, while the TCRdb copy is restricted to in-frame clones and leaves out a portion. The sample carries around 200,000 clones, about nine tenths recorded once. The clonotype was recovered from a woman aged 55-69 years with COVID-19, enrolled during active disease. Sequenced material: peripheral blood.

CDR3 loop: CASSRQGTGELFF. CDR3 bases: TGTGCCAGTAGTAGACAGGGGACCGGGGAGCTGTTTTTT. The chain recombines TRBV19 with TRBJ2-2, with 8 bases aligning to TRBD1. Unmatched junction bases numbered 0, after V lost 4 bases and J lost 5 bases. CDR1 and CDR2 (germline): LNHDA, SQIVND (reference sequence). The CDR3 contains 13 residues.